The 17 T cell receptor beta chains listed next were all sequenced from one sample in a study of blood T cell repertoires in COVID-19. Some clones are missing from TCRdb's copy, which holds only in-frame ones; the method was immunoSEQ multiplex PCR. This sample has under 250,000 clones; more than 75% occur once, and the top ten carry around 1.8%. Sequenced input: PBMCs or T cells enriched from blood (not recorded which). The source of these receptors is a man aged 35 to 55 who had recovered from COVID-19.

The rearrangement uses TRBV28 and TRBJ1-1; D is unresolved. The CDR3 contains 11 residues. V lost 3 bases, J lost 10 bases, and 9 bases lay in between. The V gene's germline CDR1 is MDHEN and CDR2 SYDVKM. In DNA form, the CDR3 reads TGTGCCAGCAGTTTCCCGACACGAGCTTTCTTT. Its protein is CASSFPTRAFF.

The chain employs TRBV7-9 and TRBJ2-1, with 14 bases lining up with TRBD2. The V gene's germline CDR1 is SEHNR and CDR2 FQNEAQ (reference sequence). CDR3 length: 14 residues. The V and J ends lost 6 bases and 12 bases, in that order; junction bases with no gene match: 7. The CDR3 DNA reads as TGTGCCAGCAGGACCGGACTAGCGGGGGGAGGGCAGTTCTTC. Protein: CASRTGLAGGGQFF.

V and J are TRBV19 and TRBJ1-2; no definite D call. In germline, CDR1 is LNHDA, CDR2 SQIVND (reference sequence). V gave up 3 bases and J gave up 7 bases, with 12 bases separating them. CDR3 length: 13 amino acids. DNA for the CDR3: TGTGCCAGTAGTATTATGGCAGGCTTTGGCTACACCTTC. Its protein is CASSIMAGFGYTF.

J is TRBJ1-1 and V is TRBV19, with D possibly TRBD1 on 5 matching bases. V was pared by 5 bases and J by 1 base, with 17 bases between. Germline CDR1 is LNHDA and CDR2 is SQIVND (reference sequence). The CDR3 runs 16 residues. DNA of the CDR3: TGTGCCAGTAGTCCCATAACCCGGGGGACGAACACTGAAGCTTTCTTT. Translating gives CASSPITRGTNTEAFF.

The CDR3 DNA reads as TGTGCCAGCAGCTTCTTTACAGATCGGGAAAAACTGTTTTTT. It yields the protein CASSFFTDREKLFF. The chain combines TRBV7-2 with TRBJ1-4; unclear D gene. The germline V gene has CDR1 SGHTA and CDR2 FQGNSA. Trimming took off 3 bases at V and 8 bases at J, with 13 bases between the two ends. CDR3 size: 14 residues.

The chain has TRBV19 and TRBJ1-2; D is uncertain. Germline V gives CDR1 LNHDA, CDR2 SQIVND (reference sequence). V was trimmed by 5 bases and J by 8 bases, leaving 18 bases between them. The CDR3 covers 14 residues. CDR3 in amino acids: CASSPRPVGTGYTF. CDR3 DNA: TGTGCCAGTAGTCCTAGGCCAGTTGGTACGGGCTACACCTTC.

This chain connects TRBV2 to TRBJ2-1, with 14 nucleotides matching TRBD2. The CDR3 totals 18 residues. Trimming at V came to 2 bases and at J to 8 bases, leaving 11 bases not matched to a gene. Looked up from germline, CDR1 is SNHLY and CDR2 is FYNNEI. The CDR3 DNA sequence: TGTGCCAGCAGTGAACGAGGGACTAGCGGGAGTAGGACTGATGAGCAGTTCTTC. Residues: CASSERGTSGSRTDEQFF.

The V gene is TRBV5-1, the J gene TRBJ2-7; D remains ambiguous. Looked up from germline, CDR1 is SGHRS and CDR2 is YFSETQ. The CDR3 has 17 residues. Trimming pared 1 base from V and 2 bases from J, leaving 19 bases between. CDR3 sequence (DNA): TGCGCCAGCAGCTTGCTACCCTATAGAGACAATACCTACGAGCAGTACTTC. Its protein is CASSLLPYRDNTYEQYF.

V gene TRBV6-1 combines with J gene TRBJ2-7; 9 nucleotides match TRBD1. The CDR3 extends over 14 amino acids. V was pared by 1 base and J by 4 bases, with 2 bases of the junction left unmatched. Germline CDR1 is MNHNS and CDR2 is SASEGT. The CDR3 bases are TGTGCCAGCAGTGAAGGGACAGGGGTTTACGAGCAGTACTTC. Amino acids: CASSEGTGVYEQYF.

The chain has TRBV2 and TRBJ2-7; 7 positions match TRBD1. V shed 6 bases and J 6 bases; nucleotides not matched to a gene: 11. This CDR3 comprises 14 residues. Germline assignment: CDR1 SNHLY and CDR2 FYNNEI. CDR3 DNA sequence: TGTGCCAGCAGCATTGCAGGGGGTAGACGCGAGCAGTACTTC. Protein: CASSIAGGRREQYF.

This chain joins TRBV5-1 and TRBJ1-1; 7 positions match TRBD1. V lost 4 bases, J lost 1 base, and 4 bases stayed unmatched. The length of the CDR3 is 14 residues. Germline lookup yields CDR1 SGHRS and CDR2 YFSETQ. CDR3 nucleotide sequence: TGCGCCAGCAGCCCCCGGGACAGGAACACTGAAGCTTTCTTT. Its protein product is CASSPRDRNTEAFF.

The V call is TRBV27, the J call TRBJ2-1, with D perhaps TRBD1 (6 bases). The CDR3 spans 12 residues. Trimming took 4 bases from V and 9 from J, leaving 10 bases between them. Germline V CDR1 and CDR2: MNHEY, SMNVEV (reference sequence). As DNA, the CDR3 is TGTGCCAGCAGTTCGACAGGTAGTGAGCAGTTCTTC. Translation gives CASSSTGSEQFF.

This chain connects TRBV29-1 to TRBJ1-2, with D possibly matching TRBD1 (6 bases). Between the trimmed V and J ends, which lost 6 bases and 3 bases, there was a span of 14 bases. The CDR3 extends over 13 amino acids. Germline V gene sequence: CDR1 SQVTM, CDR2 ANQGSEA. Here the CDR3 reads CSVQGAGDYGYTF. DNA of the CDR3: TGCAGCGTCCAAGGAGCAGGGGACTATGGCTACACCTTC.

The V call is TRBV11-1, the J call TRBJ2-1, with TRBD2 identical over 7 bases. The CDR3 sequence is 14 residues long. The germline gives CDR1 SGHAT, CDR2 FQDESV (reference sequence). V gave up 6 bases and J gave up 5 bases; unmatched junction bases: 7. CDR3 loop: CASRSGGWDNEQFF. As DNA, the CDR3 is TGTGCCAGCAGATCGGGGGGTTGGGACAATGAGCAGTTCTTC. The full variable domain, rest sourced from reference TRBV11-1 and TRBJ2-1, is EAEVAQSPRYKITEKSQAVAFWCDPISGHATLYWYRQILGQGPELLVQFQDESVVDDSQLPKDRFSAERLKGVDSTLKIQPAELGDSAMYLCASRSGGWDNEQFFGPGTRLTVL.

This rearrangement joins TRBV2 to TRBJ2-5, with TRBD2 as a possible D gene (5 bases). V shed 5 bases and J shed 6 bases, with 13 bases lying between them. Germline V gives CDR1 SNHLY, CDR2 FYNNEI. This CDR3 spans 13 amino acids. CDR3 sequence: CASSSDLLKTQYF. The CDR3 DNA is TGTGCCAGCAGTTCGGACTTGCTAAAGACCCAGTACTTC.

To note about this clone: The junction and the germline gene differ at one end; a read error may be behind it. The chain is built from TRBV4-2 and TRBJ2-1; TRBD2 matches 11 bases. CDR3 length: 15 residues. CDR1 is LGHNA and CDR2 is YNFKEQ in the germline V gene. CDR3 amino acids: CASSQALAGEEEQFF. CDR3 coding DNA: TGTGCCAGCAGTCAAGCACTAGCGGGAGAGGAGGAGCAGTTCTTC.

The rearrangement links TRBV5-6 to TRBJ1-1; D unclear. V gave up 1 base and J gave up 4 bases, with 8 bases separating them. This CDR3 is 13 amino acids long. Per germline, CDR1 SGHDT and CDR2 YYEEEE. The DNA of the CDR3 is TGTGCCAGCAGCTTGCCTGCTAGCACTGAAGCTTTCTTT. Its protein is CASSLPASTEAFF.